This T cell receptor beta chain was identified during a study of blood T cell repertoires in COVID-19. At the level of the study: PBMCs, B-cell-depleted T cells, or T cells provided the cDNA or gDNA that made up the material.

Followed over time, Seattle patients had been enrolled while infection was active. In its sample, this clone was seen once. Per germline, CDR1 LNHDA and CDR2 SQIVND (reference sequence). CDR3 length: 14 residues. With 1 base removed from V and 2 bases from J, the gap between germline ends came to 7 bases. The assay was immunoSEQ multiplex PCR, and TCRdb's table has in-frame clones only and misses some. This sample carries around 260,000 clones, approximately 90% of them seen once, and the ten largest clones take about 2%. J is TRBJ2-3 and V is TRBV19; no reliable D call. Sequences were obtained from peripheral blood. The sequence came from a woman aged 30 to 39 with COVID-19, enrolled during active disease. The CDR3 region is CASSIVLNTDTQYF. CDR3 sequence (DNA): TGTGCCAGTAGTATAGTCTTAAACACAGATACGCAGTATTTT.